The sequence of this T cell receptor beta chain was determined in a study of shared clonotypes between healthy human individuals (dated by TCRdb to 2019 to 2021). For context, the study as a whole: The cohort included a few men and two women between 18 and 49 years of age. Blood TCR repertoires of roughly five healthy adults were deeply sequenced to estimate repertoire size and the extent of clonotype sharing between individuals. To increase sequencing depth and limit assay-specific biases, TCR repertoire library preparation and sequencing were carried out by different laboratories using diverse techniques. Per donor, leukapheresis produced somewhere between about 0.94 and 9 billion PBMCs. Summary of the overall study and its limitations: Because the study included a small number of donors, the genetic and exposure-history diversity represented was limited. Sampling was limited to blood, and TCR repertoires in tissue likely differ from TCR repertoires in blood. Pairwise subsampling led to the expectation that sequencing depth would affect the degree of clonotype sharing among donors.

The donors were healthy, HIV-negative adults with no recently reported acute infections or vaccinations. All donors were Caucasian adults living in Nashville, Tennessee, USA. For unsorted samples, approximately 81 million PBMCs were counted, and genomic DNA was extracted using the QIAamp DNA Blood Mini kit. Blood was collected by leukapheresis, and PBMCs were isolated by Ficoll-Histopaque density gradient centrifugation and then cryopreserved in liquid nitrogen vapor phase. The germline V gene specifies MDHEN as CDR1 and SYDVKM as CDR2. V loses 4 bases of germline sequence and J loses 4 bases, and the interval between the two ends is 22 bases. There are 17 amino acids in the CDR3, from cysteine to phenylalanine inclusive. Just CDR3 DNA is preserved here, 51 bases in frame from base 1. The count of this clone is one. What this receptor recognizes is not known. Nothing much larger sits one base from this clone, and base qualities are not available.

Using the deep immunoSEQ assay, TCR CDR3 regions were amplified from genomic DNA by multiplex PCR. Genomic DNA extracted from each cell subset was distributed evenly over all wells of several immunoSEQ 96-well plates, and each plate served as one replicate. For unsorted PBMC, each replicate PCR was loaded with approximately 330 ng genomic DNA, equivalent to 30,000 or so T cell genomes. Unsorted PBMC genomic DNA was sequenced across ten immunoSEQ deep assay plates. Purified libraries were measured with a Qubit 3.0 fluorometer, size-checked on a Bioanalyzer 2100, and measured again with the KAPA Library Quantification kit. Every immunoSEQ 96-well plate was sequenced on a separate single-read 150-cycle Illumina NextSeq 550 flow cell. As for how the authors treated the data: Because the immunoSEQ output included only junctional sequences and no quality scores, the filtering could not be the same as the filtering used for full-length reads. Sequences were annotated with PyIR, a Python wrapper for IgBLAST v1.9, using IMGT germline references to assign V/J genes and CDR3. Reads were removed for weak V/J assignments (E-value above 1e-6), missing CDR3, stop codons, out-of-frame junctions, or ambiguous translated residues. A V3J clonotype was defined by an identical inferred V gene, J gene, and CDR3 amino acid sequence. The percentage overlap between two repertoires was calculated by dividing the number of shared unique clonotypes by the size of the smaller repertoire. RTK rarefaction, the Chao1 estimator, and Recon v2.1 estimates of unobserved clonotypes were used to assess repertoire richness. As stored in TCRdb, this immuneACCESS dataset retains in-frame rearrangements with V and J assigned. A fraction of the clones does not appear; measured against another copy, unresolved V genes explain less than half of the discrepancy, and the remainder lacks a known reason. V, J and clone size derive from that table, while D and trimming were established from the DNA sequence. The sample data list around 510,000 clones, and roughly four fifths of these were observed just once. Of the sample, around 11% falls within the top ten clones.

This clonotype originated in a woman between 40 and 55 years old in good health. Some clones in this sample may be carry-over from other donors' samples. Input material: PBMCs. The rearranged segments are TRBV28 and TRBJ1-1; tentative D gene TRBD1, with 6 bases matching. The CDR3 here reads CASSSRGWRDTVTEAFF. The DNA sequence is as follows: TGTGCCAGCAGTTCCAGAGGGTGGAGGGACACCGTCACTGAAGCTTTCTTT. The CDR3 plus the reference TRBV28 and TRBJ1-1 genes for the other parts give the full variable domain: DVKVTQSSRYLVKRTGEKVFLECVQDMDHENMFWYRQDPGLGLRLIYFSYDVKMKEKGDIPEGYSVSREKKERFSLILESASTNQTSMYLCASSSRGWRDTVTEAFFGQGTRLTVV.